This passage covers 6 T cell receptor beta chains from one sample sequenced in a study of control samples from healthy donors and cancer patients. Repertoires were generated with immunoSEQ multiplex PCR, while TCRdb's copy carries only in-frame clones and drops some. The repertoire consists of approximately 58,000 clones, with approximately 90% occurring once and the leading ten covering about 14%. The source material was PBMCs. The source of these receptors is a man aged 55 to 69 with head and neck cancer.

This clone was counted only a few times. This rearrangement joins TRBV30 to TRBJ1-6; 8 bases agree with TRBD1. This CDR3 is built from 17 residues. Trimming cost V 2 bases and J 0 bases; bases outside gene matches: 6. The germline V gene encodes CDR1 GTSNPN and CDR2 SVGIG (reference sequence). CDR3 coding DNA: TGTGCCTGGAGTCGGCGGGACAGGAGCTCCTATAATTCACCCCTCCACTTT. This gives the protein CAWSRRDRSSYNSPLHF.

Only a few counts were recorded for this clone. The rearrangement joins TRBV30 to TRBJ2-7; D is undetermined. V dropped 1 base and J dropped 5 bases, with 15 bases sitting between them. Germline V lookup: CDR1 GTSNPN, CDR2 SVGIG (reference sequence). The CDR3 sequence is 14 residues long. The CDR3 DNA sequence: TGTGCCTGGAGTGGGCCCGCTGTAGGACACGAGCAGTACTTC. Protein: CAWSGPAVGHEQYF.

The gene calls are TRBV18 and TRBJ1-1; no reliable D call. Germline assignment: CDR1 KGHSH and CDR2 LQKENI. Deletions cut 2 bases from V and 9 bases from J, with 13 bases between. This CDR3 contains 13 residues. CDR3 nucleotide sequence: TGTGCCAGCTCACCAGGGGAGATGGTCCAAGCTTTCTTT. It yields the protein CASSPGEMVQAFF. Full variable domain (rest looked up from reference TRBV18 and TRBJ1-1): NAGVMQNPRHLVRRRGQEARLRCSPMKGHSHVYWYRQLPEEGLKFMVYLQKENIIDESGMPKERFSAEFPKEGPSILRIQQVVRGDSAAYFCASSPGEMVQAFFGQGTRLTVV.

A single count supports this clone. The chain employs TRBV19 and TRBJ1-1; D uncertain. The CDR3 totals 16 residues. V gave up 9 bases and J gave up 0 bases, with 20 bases separating them. Germline CDR1 reads LNHDA; CDR2 reads SQIVND (reference sequence). Here the CDR3 DNA reads TGTGCCAGCGCATTGAGTCCGCACCCCATGAACACTGAAGCTTTCTTT. Residues: CASALSPHPMNTEAFF.

The J gene is TRBJ2-7, the V gene TRBV28, with TRBD1 matching 8 bases. The CDR3 covers 16 residues. Looked up from germline, CDR1 is MDHEN and CDR2 is SYDVKM. V shed 5 bases and J 4 bases; nucleotides not matched to a gene: 13. For the CDR3, the DNA is TGTGCCAGCAGTCAATACATCAGGGGGCGCTTTTACGAGCAGTACTTC. Its translation: CASSQYIRGRFYEQYF.

The gene calls are TRBV18 and TRBJ1-1; TRBD1 is a possible D gene (6 bases). CDR3 length: 14 residues. V lost 2 bases and J 4 bases, leaving 11 bases between the germline ends. Germline CDR1 is KGHSH and CDR2 is LQKENI. Here the CDR3 reads CASSPERGATEAFF. Here the CDR3 DNA reads TGTGCCAGCTCACCAGAGCGGGGGGCCACTGAAGCTTTCTTT.